This T cell receptor (beta chain) was retrieved from a study of Ad26.COV2.S vaccination and SARS-CoV-2 variants. Turning to the study itself: Doses of Ad26.COV2.S were injected into muscle once or twice, 56 days apart. Study-wide results and caveats: Recipients given vaccine exceeded placebo recipients in spike-specific TCR breadth. There was reportedly substantial breadth in spike-specific CD8+ and CD4+ T cell responses after vaccination.

This clone was observed a single time. Its antigen is unidentified. Sequenced by immunoSEQ multiplex PCR; TCRdb stores in-frame clones only, minus some. The sample has hundreds of thousands of clones, about 88% seen once; the top ten hold around 10%. The treatment: 15 to 20 received Ad26.COV2.S at low or high dose, single or two shots; five or six received placebo; per-sample allocation not given. Collection of the samples took place on day 63 after the first injection of vaccine or placebo. Its platform was an Ad26 vector, and its expressed antigen was Wuhan-strain SARS-CoV-2 spike. Trimming took 4 bases from V and 6 from J, leaving 9 bases between them. Germline V gives CDR1 MNHNY, CDR2 SVGAGI (reference sequence). The CDR3 consists of 12 residues.

The sample consisted of peripheral blood, taken in a trial of Ad26.COV2.S vaccine versus placebo. The chain links TRBV6-6 to TRBJ1-1; D not certain. The sequence was obtained from a person aged 18-60 years who received the Ad26.COV2.S COVID-19 vaccine or a placebo. CDR3 residues: CASSFSDSEAFF. CDR3 nucleotides: TGTGCCAGCAGTTTCTCGGATTCTGAAGCTTTCTTT.